The clone carrying this T cell receptor (beta chain) was observed a few times. Its specificity is not known. The sample comes from a study of T-cell memory formation after mild COVID-19. Overall study context: TCR clusters were mostly donor specific.

General study results and limits: Researchers found some responding clones in pre-infection memory, a sign that cross-reactive memory joined.

J gave up 6 bases and V 3 bases, and 11 bases lay outside the gene matches. CDR1 and CDR2 from the germline V gene are KGHDR and SFDVKD. The CDR3 loop spans 17 amino acids. The TCR alpha and TCR beta cDNA libraries, bearing sample barcodes and UMIs, were generated by 5'RACE using constant-segment primers. In TCRdb, the 5' RACE reads were re-called with MiXCR into one record per CDR3 protein. This table holds a few hundred thousand distinct CDR3 sequences, about a fifth found once. This TCR came from an adult woman who had mild COVID-19 (a few samples of this study predate the infection). Cell type and time point are not known. Sequenced: PBMCs or a T cell subset sorted from them (not recorded which). V gene TRBV24-1 combines with J gene TRBJ2-7, with 12 bases identical to TRBD2. The CDR3 DNA reads as TGTGCCACCAGTGATCCGACTAGCGGGAGTTATATGGGCGAGCAGTACTTC. The encoded protein is CATSDPTSGSYMGEQYF.